The clone carrying this TCR beta chain was seen a handful of times. The entry originates in a study of blood T cell repertoires in COVID-19. In the study overall: The origin of the acute and convalescent COVID-19 samples was the United States, Italy and Spain. T cells, B-cell-depleted T cells, or PBMCs provided the cDNA or gDNA that served as material.

Germline loops: CDR1 SGHDT, CDR2 YYEEEE. The CDR3 covers 18 residues. J was trimmed by 0 bases and V by 4 bases; bases with no gene match: 8. Study processing details: Estimation of nucleated cell counts was performed using reference gene primer amplification. Sequenced by immunoSEQ multiplex PCR; TCRdb stores in-frame clones only, minus some. D and trimming come from the DNA, and the V and J calls and clone size come from that table. The sample has tens of thousands of clones; roughly 84% are singletons. Sequencing was carried out using peripheral blood. The clonotype comes from a human donor in a cohort sampled during active COVID-19. V and J are TRBV5-6 and TRBJ2-6; TRBD1 aligns across 9 bases. CDR3 in amino acids: CASSRGQGLGSGANVLTF. CDR3 nucleotide sequence: TGTGCCAGCAGCAGGGGACAGGGACTCGGCTCTGGGGCCAACGTCCTGACTTTC.